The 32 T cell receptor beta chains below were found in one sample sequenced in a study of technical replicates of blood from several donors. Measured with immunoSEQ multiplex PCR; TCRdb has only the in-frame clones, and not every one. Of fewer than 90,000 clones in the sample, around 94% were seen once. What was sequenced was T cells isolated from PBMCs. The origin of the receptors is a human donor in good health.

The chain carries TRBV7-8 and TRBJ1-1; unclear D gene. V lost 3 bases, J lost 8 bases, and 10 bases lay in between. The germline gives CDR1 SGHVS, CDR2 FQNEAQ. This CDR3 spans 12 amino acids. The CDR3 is CASSFFGQEAFF. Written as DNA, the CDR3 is TGTGCCAGCAGCTTCTTTGGCCAGGAAGCTTTCTTT.

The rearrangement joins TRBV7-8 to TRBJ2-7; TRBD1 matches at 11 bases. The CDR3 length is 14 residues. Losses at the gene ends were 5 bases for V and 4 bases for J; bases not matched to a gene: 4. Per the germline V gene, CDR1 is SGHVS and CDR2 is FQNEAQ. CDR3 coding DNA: TGTGCCAGCAGCCAAGGACAGGGGGCTTACGAGCAGTACTTC. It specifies CASSQGQGAYEQYF.

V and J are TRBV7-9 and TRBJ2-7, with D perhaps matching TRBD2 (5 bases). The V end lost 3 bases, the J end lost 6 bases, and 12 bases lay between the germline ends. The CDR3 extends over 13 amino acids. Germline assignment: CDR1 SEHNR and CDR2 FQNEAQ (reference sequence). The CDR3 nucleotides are TGTGCCAGCAGCTTCCCGGGGAGCGGCGAGCAGTACTTC. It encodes CASSFPGSGEQYF.

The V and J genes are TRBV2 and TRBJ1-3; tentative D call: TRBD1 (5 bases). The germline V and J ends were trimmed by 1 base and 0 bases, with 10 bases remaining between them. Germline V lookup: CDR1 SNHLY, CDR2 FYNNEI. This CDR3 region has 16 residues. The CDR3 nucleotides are TGTGCCAGCAGTGAAGAGACAGCTTACTCTGGAAACACCATATATTTT. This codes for CASSEETAYSGNTIYF.

CDR3 protein: CASSPQGPEAFF. The CDR3, as DNA: TGTGCCAGCAGTCCCCAGGGGCCTGAAGCTTTCTTT. This chain uses TRBV7-9 with TRBJ1-1; possibly TRBD1 for D (6 bases). This CDR3 region has 12 residues. Trimming cost V 6 bases and J 6 bases, with 11 bases left between them. CDR1 and CDR2 from the germline V gene are SEHNR and FQNEAQ (reference sequence).

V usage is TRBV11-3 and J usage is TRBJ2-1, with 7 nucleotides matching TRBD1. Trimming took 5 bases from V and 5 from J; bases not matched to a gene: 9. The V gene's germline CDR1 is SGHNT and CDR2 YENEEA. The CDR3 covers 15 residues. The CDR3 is CASSPWDSSDNEQFF. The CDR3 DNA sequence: TGTGCCAGCAGCCCCTGGGACAGTTCTGACAATGAGCAGTTCTTC.

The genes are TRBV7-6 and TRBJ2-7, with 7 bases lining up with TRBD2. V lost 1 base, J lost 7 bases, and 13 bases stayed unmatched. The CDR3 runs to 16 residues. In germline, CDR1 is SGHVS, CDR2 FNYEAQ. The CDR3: CASSLGGGRALEEQYF. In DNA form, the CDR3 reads TGTGCCAGCAGCTTAGGGGGGGGGAGGGCCTTAGAAGAGCAGTACTTC.

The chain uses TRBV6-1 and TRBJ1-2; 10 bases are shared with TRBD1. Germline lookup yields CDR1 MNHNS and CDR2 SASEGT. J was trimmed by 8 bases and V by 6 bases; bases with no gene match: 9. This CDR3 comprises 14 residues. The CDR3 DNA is TGTGCCAGCAGGGACCGGGACAGGGGCGGCGGCTACACCTTC. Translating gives CASRDRDRGGGYTF.

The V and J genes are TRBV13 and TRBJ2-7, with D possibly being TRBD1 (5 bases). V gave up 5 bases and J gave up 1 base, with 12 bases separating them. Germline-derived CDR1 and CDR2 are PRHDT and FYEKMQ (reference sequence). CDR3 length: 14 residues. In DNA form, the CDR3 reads TGTGCCAGCAGCCCCGGAACAGGTTCCTACGAGCAGTACTTC. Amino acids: CASSPGTGSYEQYF.

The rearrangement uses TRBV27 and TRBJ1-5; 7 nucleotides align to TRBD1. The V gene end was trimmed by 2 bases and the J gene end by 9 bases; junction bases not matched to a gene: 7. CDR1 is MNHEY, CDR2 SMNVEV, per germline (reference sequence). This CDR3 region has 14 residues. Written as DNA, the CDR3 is TGTGCCAGCAGTTTAGCTCAGGGGGATCGGCCCCAGCATTTT. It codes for CASSLAQGDRPQHF.

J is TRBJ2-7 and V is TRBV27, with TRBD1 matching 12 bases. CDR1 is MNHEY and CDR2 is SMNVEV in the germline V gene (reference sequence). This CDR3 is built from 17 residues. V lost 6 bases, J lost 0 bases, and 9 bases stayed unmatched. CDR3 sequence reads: CASRRDRGPESSYEQYF. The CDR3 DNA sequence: TGTGCCAGCAGGCGGGACAGGGGGCCGGAGAGCTCCTACGAGCAGTACTTC.

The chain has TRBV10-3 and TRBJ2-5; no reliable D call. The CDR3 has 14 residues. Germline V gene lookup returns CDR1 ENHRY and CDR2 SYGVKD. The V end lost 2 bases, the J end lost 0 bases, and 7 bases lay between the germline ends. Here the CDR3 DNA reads TGTGCCATCAGTGAGAGCATGTACCAAGAGACCCAGTACTTC. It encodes CAISESMYQETQYF.

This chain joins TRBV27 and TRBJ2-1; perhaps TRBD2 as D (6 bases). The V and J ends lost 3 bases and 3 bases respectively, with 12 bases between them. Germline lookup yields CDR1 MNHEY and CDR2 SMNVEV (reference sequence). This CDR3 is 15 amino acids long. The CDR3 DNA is TGTGCCAGCAGTTTTGCCCCGACTAGCTACAATGAGCAGTTCTTC. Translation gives CASSFAPTSYNEQFF.

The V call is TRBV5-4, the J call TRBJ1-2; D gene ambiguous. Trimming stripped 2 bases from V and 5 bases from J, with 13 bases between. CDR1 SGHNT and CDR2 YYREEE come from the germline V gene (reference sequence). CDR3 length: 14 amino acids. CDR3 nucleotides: TGTGCCAGCAGCTTAATCGGCGACAAGTATGGCTACACCTTC. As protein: CASSLIGDKYGYTF.

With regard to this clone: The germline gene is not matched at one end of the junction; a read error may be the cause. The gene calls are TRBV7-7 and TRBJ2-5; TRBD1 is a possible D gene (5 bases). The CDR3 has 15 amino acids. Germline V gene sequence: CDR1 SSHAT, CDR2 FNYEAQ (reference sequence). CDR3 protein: CASSQDSSSQETQYF. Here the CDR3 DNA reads TGTGCTAGCAGCCAAGACAGTAGCTCCCAAGAGACCCAGTACTTC.

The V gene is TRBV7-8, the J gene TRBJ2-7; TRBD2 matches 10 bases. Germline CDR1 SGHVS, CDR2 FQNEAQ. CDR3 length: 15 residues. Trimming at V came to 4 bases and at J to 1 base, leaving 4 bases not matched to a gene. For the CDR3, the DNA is TGTGCCAGCAGCTACGGACTAGCGGCTTCCTACGAGCAGTACTTC. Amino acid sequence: CASSYGLAASYEQYF.

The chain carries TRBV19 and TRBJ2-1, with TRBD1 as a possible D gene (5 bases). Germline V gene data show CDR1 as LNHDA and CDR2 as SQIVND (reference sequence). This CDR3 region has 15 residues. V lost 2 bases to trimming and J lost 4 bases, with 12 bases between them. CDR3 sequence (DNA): TGTGCCAGTAGTATATTGGCAGGGATTTACAATGAGCAGTTCTTC. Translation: CASSILAGIYNEQFF.

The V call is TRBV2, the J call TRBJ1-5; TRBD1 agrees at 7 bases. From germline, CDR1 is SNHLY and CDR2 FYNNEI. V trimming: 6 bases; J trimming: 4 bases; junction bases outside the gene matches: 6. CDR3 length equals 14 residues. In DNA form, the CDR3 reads TGTGCCAGCAGGAGGGACAGCCCAAATCAGCCCCAGCATTTT. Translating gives CASRRDSPNQPQHF.

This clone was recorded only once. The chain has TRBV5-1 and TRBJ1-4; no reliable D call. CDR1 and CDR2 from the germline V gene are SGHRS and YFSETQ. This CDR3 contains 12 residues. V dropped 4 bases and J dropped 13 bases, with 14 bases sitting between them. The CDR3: CASSEPGKGLFF. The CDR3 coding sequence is TGCGCCAGCAGCGAACCGGGTAAAGGACTGTTTTTT.

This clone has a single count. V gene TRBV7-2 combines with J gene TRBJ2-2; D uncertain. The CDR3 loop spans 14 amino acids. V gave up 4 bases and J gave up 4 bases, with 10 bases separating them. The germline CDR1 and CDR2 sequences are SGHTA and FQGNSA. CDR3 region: CASSWSSGTGELFF. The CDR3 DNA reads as TGTGCCAGCAGCTGGTCCTCGGGCACCGGGGAGCTGTTTTTT.

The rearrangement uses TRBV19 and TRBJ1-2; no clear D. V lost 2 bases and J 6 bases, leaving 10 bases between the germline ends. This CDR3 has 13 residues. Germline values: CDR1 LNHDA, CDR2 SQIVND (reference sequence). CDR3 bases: TGTGCCAGTAGTATACTTCCTGAGAATGGCTACACCTTC. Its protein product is CASSILPENGYTF.

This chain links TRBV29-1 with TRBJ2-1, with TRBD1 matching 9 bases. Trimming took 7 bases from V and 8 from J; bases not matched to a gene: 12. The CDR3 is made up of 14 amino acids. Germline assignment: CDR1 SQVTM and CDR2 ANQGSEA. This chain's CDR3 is CSGRPGTGSHEQFF. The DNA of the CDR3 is TGCAGCGGACGTCCCGGGACAGGGAGCCATGAGCAGTTCTTC.

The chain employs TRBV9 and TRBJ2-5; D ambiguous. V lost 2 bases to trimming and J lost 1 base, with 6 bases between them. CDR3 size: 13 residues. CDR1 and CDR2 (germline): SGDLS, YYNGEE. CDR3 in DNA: TGTGCCAGCAGCGTTAGATCCCAAGAGACCCAGTACTTC. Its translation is CASSVRSQETQYF. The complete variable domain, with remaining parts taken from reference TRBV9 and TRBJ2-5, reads DSGVTQTPKHLITATGQRVTLRCSPRSGDLSVYWYQQSLDQGLQFLIQYYNGEERAKGNILERFSAQQFPDLHSELNLSSLELGDSALYFCASSVRSQETQYFGPGTRLLVL.

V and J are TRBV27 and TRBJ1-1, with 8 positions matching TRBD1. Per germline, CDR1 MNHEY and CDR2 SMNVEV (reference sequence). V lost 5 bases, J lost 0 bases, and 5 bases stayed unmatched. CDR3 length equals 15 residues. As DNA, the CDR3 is TGTGCCAGCAGTACGACAGGGGAAGTGAACACTGAAGCTTTCTTT. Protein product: CASSTTGEVNTEAFF.

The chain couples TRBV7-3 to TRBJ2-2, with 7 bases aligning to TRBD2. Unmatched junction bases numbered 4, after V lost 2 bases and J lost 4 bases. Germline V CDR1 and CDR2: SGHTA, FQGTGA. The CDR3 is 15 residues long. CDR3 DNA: TGTGCCAGCAGCTTAGCGGGAGTGTCCACCGGGGAGCTGTTTTTT. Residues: CASSLAGVSTGELFF.

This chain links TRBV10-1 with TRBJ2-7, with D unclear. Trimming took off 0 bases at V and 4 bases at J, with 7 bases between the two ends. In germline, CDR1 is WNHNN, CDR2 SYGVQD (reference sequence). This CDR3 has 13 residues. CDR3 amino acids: CASSESPVYEQYF. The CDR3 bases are TGCGCCAGCAGTGAGTCGCCGGTTTACGAGCAGTACTTC.

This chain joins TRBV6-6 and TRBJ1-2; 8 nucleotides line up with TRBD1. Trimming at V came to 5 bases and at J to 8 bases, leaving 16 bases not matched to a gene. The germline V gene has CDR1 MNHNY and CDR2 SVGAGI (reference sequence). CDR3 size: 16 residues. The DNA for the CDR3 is TGTGCCAGCAGTGCGTTCGGACAGGGCGGAAGTCTCGGCTACACCTTC. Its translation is CASSAFGQGGSLGYTF.

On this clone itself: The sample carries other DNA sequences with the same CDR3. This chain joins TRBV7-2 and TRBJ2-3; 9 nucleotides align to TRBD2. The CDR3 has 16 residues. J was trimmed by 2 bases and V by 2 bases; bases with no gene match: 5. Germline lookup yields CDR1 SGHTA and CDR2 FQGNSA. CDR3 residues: CASSLTSGSYTDTQYF. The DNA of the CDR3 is TGTGCCAGCAGCTTAACTAGCGGGTCCTACACAGATACGCAGTATTTT. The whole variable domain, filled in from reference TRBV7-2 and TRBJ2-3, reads GAGVSQSPSNKVTEKGKDVELRCDPISGHTALYWYRQSLGQGLEFLIYFQGNSAPDKSGLPSDRFSAERTGGSVSTLTIQRTQQEDSAVYLCASSLTSGSYTDTQYFGPGTRLTVL.

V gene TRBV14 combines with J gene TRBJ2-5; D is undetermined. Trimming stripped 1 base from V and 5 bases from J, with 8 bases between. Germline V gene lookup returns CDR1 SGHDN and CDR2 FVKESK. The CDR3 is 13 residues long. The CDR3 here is CASSQVHWETQYF. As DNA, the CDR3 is TGTGCCAGCAGCCAAGTCCACTGGGAGACCCAGTACTTC.

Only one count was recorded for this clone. Here the CDR3 DNA reads TGTGCCAGTAGTATCCAGACAGGACCCCTCTACGAGCAGTACTTC. Amino acid sequence: CASSIQTGPLYEQYF. The rearrangement joins TRBV19 to TRBJ2-7; possible D gene TRBD1, 6 bases. Per the germline V gene, CDR1 is LNHDA and CDR2 is SQIVND (reference sequence). CDR3 length: 15 residues. V was trimmed by 3 bases and J by 3 bases, leaving 15 bases between them.

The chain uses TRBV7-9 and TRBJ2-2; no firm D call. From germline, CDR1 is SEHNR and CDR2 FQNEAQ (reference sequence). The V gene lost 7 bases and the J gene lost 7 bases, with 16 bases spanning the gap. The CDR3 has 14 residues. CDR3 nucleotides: TGTGCCAGCACCCGAGTGGCTGGGCACGGGGAGCTGTTTTTT. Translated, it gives CASTRVAGHGELFF.

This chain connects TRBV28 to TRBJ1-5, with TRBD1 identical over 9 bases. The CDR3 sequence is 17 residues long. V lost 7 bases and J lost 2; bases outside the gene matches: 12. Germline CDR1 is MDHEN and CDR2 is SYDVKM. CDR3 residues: CASTIEDRGFGNQPQHF. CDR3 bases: TGTGCCAGCACTATAGAGGACAGGGGTTTTGGCAATCAGCCCCAGCATTTT. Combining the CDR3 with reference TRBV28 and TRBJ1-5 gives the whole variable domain DVKVTQSSRYLVKRTGEKVFLECVQDMDHENMFWYRQDPGLGLRLIYFSYDVKMKEKGDIPEGYSVSREKKERFSLILESASTNQTSMYLCASTIEDRGFGNQPQHFGDGTRLSIL.